The 14 T cell receptor beta chains listed next were all sequenced from one sample in a study of cytomegalovirus exposure and HLA in healthy donors. PCR involved 60 Vbeta and 13 Jbeta primers. Repertoires were generated with immunoSEQ multiplex PCR, while TCRdb's copy carries only in-frame clones and drops some. The table shows some 120,000 clones, with 77% occurring only once. Sequenced sample: PBMCs. These receptors were obtained from a human donor in good health.

V and J are TRBV5-1 and TRBJ2-1; 7 bases line up with TRBD1. Trimming took 4 bases from V and 4 from J; bases not matched to a gene: 8. This CDR3 comprises 15 residues. Germline V gene data show CDR1 as SGHRS and CDR2 as YFSETQ. CDR3 DNA: TGCGCCAGCAGCCTCGGGACAGAGGGGTACAATGAGCAGTTCTTC. This translates into CASSLGTEGYNEQFF.

The rearrangement joins TRBV5-6 to TRBJ2-7; 7 bases fit TRBD2. CDR3 size: 15 residues. Trimming removed 2 bases from V and 0 bases from J; junction bases left unmatched: 5. In germline, CDR1 is SGHDT, CDR2 YYEEEE. The CDR3 region is CASSFSGWGSYEQYF. The CDR3 DNA sequence: TGTGCCAGCAGCTTTAGCGGGTGGGGCTCCTACGAGCAGTACTTC.

This clone was seen just once. The chain links TRBV27 to TRBJ1-5, with TRBD1 identical over 7 bases. V lost 8 bases and J lost 0; bases outside the gene matches: 4. The CDR3 is made up of 14 amino acids. CDR1 is MNHEY and CDR2 is SMNVEV in the germline V gene (reference sequence). The CDR3 region is CASATGASNQPQHF. Here the CDR3 DNA reads TGTGCCAGCGCCACAGGGGCTAGCAATCAGCCCCAGCATTTT.

This clone came up a few times. This chain links TRBV9 with TRBJ1-3; possible D gene TRBD1, 5 bases. Germline-derived CDR1 and CDR2 are SGDLS and YYNGEE. CDR3 length equals 14 residues. The V end lost 3 bases, the J end lost 4 bases, and 11 bases lay between the germline ends. The CDR3 DNA reads TGTGCCAGCAGCGCATCCAGGGCCGGAAACACCATATATTTT. Residues: CASSASRAGNTIYF. Supplemented by reference TRBV9 and TRBJ1-3, the full variable domain reads DSGVTQTPKHLITATGQRVTLRCSPRSGDLSVYWYQQSLDQGLQFLIQYYNGEERAKGNILERFSAQQFPDLHSELNLSSLELGDSALYFCASSASRAGNTIYFGEGSWLTVV.

The chain links TRBV9 to TRBJ2-1, with D uncertain. The CDR3 consists of 15 residues. CDR1 SGDLS and CDR2 YYNGEE come from the germline V gene. V was clipped by 0 bases and J by 8 bases, with 15 bases between them. This chain's CDR3 is CASSVALVGLDEQFF. The DNA of the CDR3 is TGTGCCAGCAGCGTAGCACTCGTCGGTTTAGATGAGCAGTTCTTC. Combining the CDR3 with reference TRBV9 and TRBJ2-1 gives the whole variable domain DSGVTQTPKHLITATGQRVTLRCSPRSGDLSVYWYQQSLDQGLQFLIQYYNGEERAKGNILERFSAQQFPDLHSELNLSSLELGDSALYFCASSVALVGLDEQFFGPGTRLTVL.

This clone turned up a few times. The chain joins TRBV6-6 to TRBJ1-5; 10 bases match TRBD1. This CDR3 is built from 14 residues. Germline-derived CDR1 and CDR2 are MNHNY and SVGAGI (reference sequence). J was trimmed by 4 bases and V by 7 bases; bases with no gene match: 4. For the CDR3, the DNA is TGTGCCAGCACCGGACAGGGGGGAAATCAGCCCCAGCATTTT. Its translation: CASTGQGGNQPQHF.

As DNA, the CDR3 is TGTGCCAGCAGCCCCGGGCAGGGGGCTGAGGTTCGGCAGTTCTTC. Translation: CASSPGQGAEVRQFF. V is TRBV11-2 and J is TRBJ2-1; 8 bases are shared with TRBD1. Germline assignment: CDR1 SGHAT and CDR2 FQNNGV. The CDR3 spans 15 residues. With 5 bases clipped from V and 12 bases from J, the junction kept 15 bases outside the gene matches.

V and J are TRBV4-1 and TRBJ2-1, with 8 bases that match TRBD2. The CDR3 loop spans 16 amino acids. Germline loops: CDR1 MGHRA, CDR2 YSYEKL. V gave up 0 bases and J gave up 9 bases; unmatched junction bases: 10. CDR3 in DNA: TGCGCCAGCAGCCAAGAGTTGAGCGGGAGAGCGGGTGAGCAGTTCTTC. It yields the protein CASSQELSGRAGEQFF.

CDR3 bases: TGTGCCAGTAGTCCAGTGACCCCGGGAGAAAAACTGTTTTTT. Translation: CASSPVTPGEKLFF. The rearrangement links TRBV19 to TRBJ1-4; D gene uncertain. There are 14 residues in the CDR3. CDR1 and CDR2 from the germline V gene are LNHDA and SQIVND (reference sequence). Trimming removed 5 bases at V and 8 bases at J, with 15 bases between.

This clone has more than one count but fewer than ten. The chain's CDR3 is CASSDTGGVTDTQYF. The CDR3 nucleotides are TGCGCCAGCAGTGATACGGGAGGGGTCACAGATACGCAGTATTTT. The chain links TRBV10-1 to TRBJ2-3; 8 nucleotides match TRBD2. Trimming removed 3 bases from V and 2 bases from J; junction bases left unmatched: 4. This CDR3 region has 15 residues. From germline, CDR1 is WNHNN and CDR2 SYGVQD (reference sequence).

The chain uses TRBV7-2 and TRBJ1-1, with 7 nucleotides matching TRBD1. The CDR3 loop spans 13 amino acids. Trimming at V came to 1 base and at J to 11 bases, leaving 7 bases not matched to a gene. Germline V gene data show CDR1 as SGHTA and CDR2 as FQGNSA. In DNA, the CDR3 is TGTGCCAGCAGCTTAGACCGGAGCAGGGGGGCTTTCTTT. This codes for CASSLDRSRGAFF. The entire variable domain, with the rest obtained from reference TRBV7-2 and TRBJ1-1, is as follows: GAGVSQSPSNKVTEKGKDVELRCDPISGHTALYWYRQSLGQGLEFLIYFQGNSAPDKSGLPSDRFSAERTGGSVSTLTIQRTQQEDSAVYLCASSLDRSRGAFFGQGTRLTVV.

The J gene is TRBJ2-5, the V gene TRBV6-1, with 7 bases lining up with TRBD1. Germline V CDR1 and CDR2: MNHNS, SASEGT. J gave up 1 base and V 5 bases, and 7 bases lay outside the gene matches. The CDR3 runs 15 residues. The CDR3 loop is CASSRTGMPQETQYF. The CDR3 DNA reads TGTGCCAGCAGTAGGACAGGAATGCCCCAAGAGACCCAGTACTTC.

The chain uses TRBV27 and TRBJ1-5, with 7 bases fitting TRBD1. CDR1 MNHEY and CDR2 SMNVEV come from the germline V gene (reference sequence). CDR3 length: 15 amino acids. V trimming: 2 bases; J trimming: 5 bases; junction bases outside the gene matches: 6. The CDR3 nucleotides are TGTGCCAGCAGTTTAAGGGGACAGAACCATCAGCCCCAGCATTTT. It translates to CASSLRGQNHQPQHF.

V gene TRBV5-1 combines with J gene TRBJ1-3, with D unresolved. The CDR3 contains 15 residues. The germline gives CDR1 SGHRS, CDR2 YFSETQ. V lost 5 bases, J lost 1 base, and 13 bases lay in between. As DNA, the CDR3 is TGCGCCAGCAGGGCCGGCACAGATTCTGGAAACACCATATATTTT. Encoded protein: CASRAGTDSGNTIYF.